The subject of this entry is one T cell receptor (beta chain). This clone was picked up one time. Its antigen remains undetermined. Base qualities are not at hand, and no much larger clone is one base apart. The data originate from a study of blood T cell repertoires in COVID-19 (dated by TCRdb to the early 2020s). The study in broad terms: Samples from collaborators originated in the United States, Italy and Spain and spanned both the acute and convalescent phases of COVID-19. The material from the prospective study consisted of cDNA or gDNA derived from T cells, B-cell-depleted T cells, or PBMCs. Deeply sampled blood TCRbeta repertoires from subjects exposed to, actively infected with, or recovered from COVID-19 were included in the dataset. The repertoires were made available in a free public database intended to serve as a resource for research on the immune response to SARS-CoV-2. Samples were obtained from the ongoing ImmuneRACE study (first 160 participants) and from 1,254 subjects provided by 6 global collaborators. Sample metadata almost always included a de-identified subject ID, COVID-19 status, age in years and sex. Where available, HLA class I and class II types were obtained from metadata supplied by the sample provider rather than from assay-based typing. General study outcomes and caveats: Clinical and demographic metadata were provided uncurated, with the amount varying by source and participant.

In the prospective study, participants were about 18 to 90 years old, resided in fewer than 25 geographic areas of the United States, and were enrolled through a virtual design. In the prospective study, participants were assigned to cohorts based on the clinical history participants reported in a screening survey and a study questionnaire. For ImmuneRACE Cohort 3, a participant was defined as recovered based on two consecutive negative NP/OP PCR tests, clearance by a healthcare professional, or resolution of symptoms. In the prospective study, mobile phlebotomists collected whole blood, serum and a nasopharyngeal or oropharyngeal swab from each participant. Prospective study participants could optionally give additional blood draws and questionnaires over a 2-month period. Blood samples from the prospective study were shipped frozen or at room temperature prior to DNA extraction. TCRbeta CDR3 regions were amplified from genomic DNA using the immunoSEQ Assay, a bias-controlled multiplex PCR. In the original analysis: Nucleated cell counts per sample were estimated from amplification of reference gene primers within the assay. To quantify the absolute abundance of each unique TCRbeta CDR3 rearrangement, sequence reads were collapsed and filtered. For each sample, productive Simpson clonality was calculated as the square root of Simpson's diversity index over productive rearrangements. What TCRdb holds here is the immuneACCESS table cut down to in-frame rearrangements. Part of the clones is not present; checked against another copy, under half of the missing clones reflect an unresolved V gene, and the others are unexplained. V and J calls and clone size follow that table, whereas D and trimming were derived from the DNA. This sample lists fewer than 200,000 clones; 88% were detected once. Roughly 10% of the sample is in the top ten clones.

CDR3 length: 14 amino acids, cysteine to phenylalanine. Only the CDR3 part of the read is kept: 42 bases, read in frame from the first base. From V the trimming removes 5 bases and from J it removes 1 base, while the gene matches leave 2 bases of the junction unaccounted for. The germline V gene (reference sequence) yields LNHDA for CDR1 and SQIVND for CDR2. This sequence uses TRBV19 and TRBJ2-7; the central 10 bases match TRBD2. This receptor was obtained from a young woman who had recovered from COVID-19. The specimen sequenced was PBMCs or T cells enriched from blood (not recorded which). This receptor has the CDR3 CASSRTSGSYEQYF. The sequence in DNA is TGTGCCAGTAGTCGGACTAGCGGATCCTACGAGCAGTACTTC.